The 5 T cell receptor beta chains listed next were all sequenced from one sample in a study of spatial heterogeneity in lung cancer. Time point: blood at routine non-recurrence follow-up after resection. TCRdb redid the calling of the 5' RACE reads with MiXCR, one entry per CDR3 protein. The profile shows around 20,000 distinct CDR3 sequences, roughly 9.7% of them singletons. This material consisted of PBMCs, taken at follow-up. The receptors derive from a male donor with early-stage non-small cell lung cancer.

In this sample, this clonotype turned up a few times. V and J are TRBV2 and TRBJ2-6; perhaps TRBD1 as D (6 bases). The V gene's germline CDR1 is SNHLY and CDR2 FYNNEI. V was shortened by 7 bases and J by 0 bases, with 10 bases between the two germline ends. CDR3 length: 15 residues. Here the CDR3 DNA reads TGTGCCAGCAATACAGGGCGCTCTGGGGCCAACGTCCTGACTTTC. Protein: CASNTGRSGANVLTF.

This clonotype was picked up many times. The gene calls are TRBV5-1 and TRBJ2-1; 7 bases line up with TRBD1. Unmatched junction bases numbered 5, after V lost 4 bases and J lost 4 bases. The CDR3 contains 14 residues. Germline CDR1 SGHRS, CDR2 YFSETQ. The CDR3 bases are TGCGCCAGCAGCACCGGACAGGAGTACAATGAGCAGTTCTTC. Amino acid sequence: CASSTGQEYNEQFF.

This clonotype was seen at least ten times. The genes are TRBV4-1 and TRBJ1-5; D is undetermined. Germline V lookup: CDR1 MGHRA, CDR2 YSYEKL. The V gene lost 2 bases and the J gene lost 0 bases, with 8 bases spanning the gap. This CDR3 spans 15 amino acids. CDR3 nucleotides: TGCGCCAGCAGCCAAAGTGGGCATAGCAATCAGCCCCAGCATTTT. It translates to CASSQSGHSNQPQHF.

About this clonotype itself: At one boundary the junction diverges from the germline segment, which might be a read error. This chain connects TRBV7-7 to TRBJ2-1, with a possible D match to TRBD2 (6 bases). The CDR3 is 13 amino acids. CDR1 and CDR2 (germline): SSHAT, FNYEAQ (reference sequence). The DNA for the CDR3 is TGTGCTAGCAGCCCGGGGGAGACGGGAGAGCAGTTCTTC. This codes for CASSPGETGEQFF.

This clonotype was detected only a few times. The V gene is TRBV20-1, the J gene TRBJ2-2, with D hard to call. Per germline, CDR1 DFQATT and CDR2 SNEGSKA (reference sequence). The CDR3 is 14 residues long. V lost 3 bases to trimming and J lost 1 base, with 9 bases between them. CDR3 protein: CSARLSENTGELFF. The CDR3 DNA reads TGCAGTGCTAGGTTATCCGAGAACACCGGGGAGCTGTTTTTT.